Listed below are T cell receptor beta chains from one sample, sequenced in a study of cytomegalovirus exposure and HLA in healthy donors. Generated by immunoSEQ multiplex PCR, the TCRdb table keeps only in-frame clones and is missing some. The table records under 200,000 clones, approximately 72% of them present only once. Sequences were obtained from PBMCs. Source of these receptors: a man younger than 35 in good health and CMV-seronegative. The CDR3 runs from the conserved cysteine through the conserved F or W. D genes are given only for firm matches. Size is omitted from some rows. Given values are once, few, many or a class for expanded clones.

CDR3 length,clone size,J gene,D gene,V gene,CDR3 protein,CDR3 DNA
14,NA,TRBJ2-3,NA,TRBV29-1,CSADLEETADTQYF,TGCAGCGCAGATTTGGAGGAGACGGCAGATACGCAGTATTTT
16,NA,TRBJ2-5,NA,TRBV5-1,CASSSFQGTYQETQYF,TGCGCCAGCAGCTCCTTCCAGGGGACGTACCAAGAGACCCAGTACTTC
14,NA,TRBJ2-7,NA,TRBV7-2,CASSFGGITYEQYF,TGTGCCAGCAGCTTCGGCGGGATCACCTACGAGCAGTACTTC
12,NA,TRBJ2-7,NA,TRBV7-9,CASSSSSYEQYF,TGTGCCAGCAGCTCCAGCTCCTACGAGCAGTACTTC
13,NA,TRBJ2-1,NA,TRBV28,CASSLGSAGEQFF,TGTGCCAGCAGTTTGGGTAGCGCCGGTGAGCAGTTCTTC
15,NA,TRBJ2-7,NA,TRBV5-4,CASSFPAGRKDEQYF,TGTGCCAGCAGCTTTCCGGCCGGGAGAAAGGACGAGCAGTACTTC
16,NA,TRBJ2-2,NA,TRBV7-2,CASSPSGLHLSGELFF,TGTGCCAGCAGCCCGAGCGGACTCCACCTATCCGGGGAGCTGTTTTTT
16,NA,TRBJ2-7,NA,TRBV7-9,CASSSLGADLRYEQYF,TGTGCCAGCAGCTCCTTAGGAGCGGACCTTCGCTACGAGCAGTACTTC
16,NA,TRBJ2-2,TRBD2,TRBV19,CASSIPSGLATGELFF,TGTGCCAGTAGTATCCCCTCGGGACTAGCGACCGGGGAGCTGTTTTTT
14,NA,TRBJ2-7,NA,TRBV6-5,CASSPTSGNYEQYF,TGTGCCAGCAGCCCGACGTCAGGGAACTACGAGCAGTACTTC
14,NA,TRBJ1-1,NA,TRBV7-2,CASSLALRGTEAFF,TGTGCCAGCAGCTTAGCTCTCAGGGGAACTGAAGCTTTCTTT
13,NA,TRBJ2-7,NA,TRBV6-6,CASSPPGPYEQYF,TGTGCCAGCAGCCCCCCAGGTCCCTACGAGCAGTACTTC
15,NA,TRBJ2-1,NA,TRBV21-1,CASSNDGSGDNEQFF,TGTGCCAGCAGCAATGACGGGAGTGGCGACAATGAGCAGTTCTTC
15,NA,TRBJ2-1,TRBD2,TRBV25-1,CASSPVRGRVNEQFF,TGTGCCAGCAGTCCCGTTCGAGGGAGGGTCAATGAGCAGTTCTTC
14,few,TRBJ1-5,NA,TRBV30,CAWSEGEGDQPQHF,TGTGCCTGGAGTGAAGGGGAGGGGGATCAGCCCCAGCATTTT
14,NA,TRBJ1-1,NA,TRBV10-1,CASSSTRQNTEAFF,TGCGCCAGCAGCTCGACACGCCAAAACACTGAAGCTTTCTTT
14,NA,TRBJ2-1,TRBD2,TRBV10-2,CASGVRGGVNEQFF,TGCGCCAGCGGGGTAAGGGGAGGGGTTAATGAGCAGTTCTTC
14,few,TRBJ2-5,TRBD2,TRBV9,CASSVLSGGETQYF,TGTGCCAGCAGCGTATTGAGCGGGGGGGAGACCCAGTACTTC
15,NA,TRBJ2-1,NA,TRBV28,CASSSWRGSYNEQFF,TGTGCCAGCAGTTCATGGCGGGGCTCCTACAATGAGCAGTTCTTC
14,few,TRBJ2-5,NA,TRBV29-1,CSVGFGGVQETQYF,TGCAGCGTCGGGTTCGGAGGGGTCCAAGAGACCCAGTACTTC
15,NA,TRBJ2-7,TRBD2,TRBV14,CASSHPGLNLGEQYF,TGTGCCAGCAGCCACCCGGGACTAAATCTCGGGGAGCAGTACTTC
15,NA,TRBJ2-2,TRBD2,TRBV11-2,CASSFSGTGAGELFF,TGTGCCAGCAGCTTTAGCGGGACTGGGGCCGGGGAGCTGTTTTTT
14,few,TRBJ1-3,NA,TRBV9,CASSVGGHGNTIYF,TGTGCCAGCAGCGTAGGAGGACACGGAAACACCATATATTTT
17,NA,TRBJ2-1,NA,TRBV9,CASSVLGSGPGGPEQFF,TGTGCCAGCAGCGTATTGGGTAGCGGGCCTGGGGGGCCTGAGCAGTTCTTC
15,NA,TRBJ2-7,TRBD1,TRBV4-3,CASSQDWQGVYEQYF,TGCGCCAGCAGCCAAGATTGGCAGGGGGTCTACGAGCAGTACTTC
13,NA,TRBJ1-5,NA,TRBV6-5,CASSYRVNQPQHF,TGTGCCAGCAGTTACAGAGTTAATCAGCCCCAGCATTTT
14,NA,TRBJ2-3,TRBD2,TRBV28,CASSSGASGPTQYF,TGTGCCAGCAGTTCGGGGGCTAGCGGGCCGACGCAGTATTTT
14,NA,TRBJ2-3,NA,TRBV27,CASSLGTPGDTQYF,TGTGCCAGCAGTTTGGGGACACCGGGTGATACGCAGTATTTT
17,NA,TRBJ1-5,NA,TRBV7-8,CASSSGGGQFSNQPQHF,TGTGCCAGCAGCTCGGGAGGGGGGCAGTTTAGCAATCAGCCCCAGCATTTT
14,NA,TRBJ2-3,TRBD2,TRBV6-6,CASSYSVAGDTQYF,TGTGCCAGCAGTTACTCCGTAGCGGGAGATACGCAGTATTTT
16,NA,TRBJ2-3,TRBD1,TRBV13,CASSAPDRSSTDTQYF,TGTGCCAGCAGCGCCCCGGACAGGTCTAGCACAGATACGCAGTATTTT
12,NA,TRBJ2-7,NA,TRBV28,CAISSGSYEQYF,TGTGCCATCTCGTCAGGGTCCTACGAGCAGTACTTC
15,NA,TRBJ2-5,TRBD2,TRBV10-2,CASTIAGAGVGEQYF,TGCGCCAGCACAATAGCGGGAGCGGGAGTGGGAGAGCAGTACTTC
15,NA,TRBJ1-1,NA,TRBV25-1,CASRTRPIGGTEAFF,TGTGCCAGCCGGACCCGGCCCATCGGGGGCACTGAAGCTTTCTTT
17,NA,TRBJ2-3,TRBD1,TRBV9,CASSVGRRTGSTDTQYF,TGTGCCAGCAGCGTAGGTCGACGGACAGGCAGCACAGATACGCAGTATTTT
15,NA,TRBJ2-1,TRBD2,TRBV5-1,CASSLTSGRQTEQFF,TGCGCCAGCAGCTTGACTAGCGGGAGGCAGACTGAGCAGTTCTTC
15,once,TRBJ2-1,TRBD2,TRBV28,CASGRGTSGRNEQFF,TGTGCCTCGGGGCGAGGGACTAGCGGGAGGAATGAGCAGTTCTTC
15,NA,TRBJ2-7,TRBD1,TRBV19,CASSITGQGSYEQYF,TGTGCCAGTAGTATAACGGGACAGGGTAGCTACGAGCAGTACTTC
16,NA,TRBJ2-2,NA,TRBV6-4,CASSDTSGVHTGELFF,TGTGCCAGCAGTGACACCTCGGGGGTACACACCGGGGAGCTGTTTTTT
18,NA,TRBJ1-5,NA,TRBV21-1,CASSKEDRRLPPGEPQHF,TGTGCCAGCAGCAAAGAGGACAGGCGTCTCCCCCCTGGGGAGCCCCAGCATTTT
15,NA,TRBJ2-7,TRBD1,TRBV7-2,CASSSARGSSYEQYF,TGTGCCAGCAGCTCCGCCAGGGGGAGCTCCTACGAGCAGTACTTC
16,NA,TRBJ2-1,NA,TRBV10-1,CASSELPRSYYNEQFF,TGCGCCAGCAGTGAGCTTCCCAGGTCCTATTACAATGAGCAGTTCTTC
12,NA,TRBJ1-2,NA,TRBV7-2,CASSPQGYGYTF,TGTGCCAGCAGCCCCCAGGGGTATGGCTACACCTTC
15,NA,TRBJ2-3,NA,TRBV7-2,CASGLNQGLTDTQYF,TGTGCCAGCGGCTTAAACCAGGGACTCACAGATACGCAGTATTTT
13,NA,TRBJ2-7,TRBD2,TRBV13,CASSLAGIFEQYF,TGTGCCAGCAGCCTAGCGGGGATTTTCGAGCAGTACTTC
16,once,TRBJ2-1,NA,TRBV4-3,CASSQDGGRSYNEQFF,TGCGCCAGCAGCCAAGATGGTGGCCGGAGTTACAATGAGCAGTTCTTC
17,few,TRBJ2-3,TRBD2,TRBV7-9,CSSSLGLAGGRTDTQYF,TGTTCCAGCAGCTTAGGTCTCGCGGGAGGCCGCACAGATACGCAGTATTTT
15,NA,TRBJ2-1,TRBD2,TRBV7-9,CASTPGLAKFHEQFF,TGTGCCAGCACCCCAGGACTAGCGAAGTTCCATGAGCAGTTCTTC
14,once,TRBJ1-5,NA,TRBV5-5,CASSRHREGQPQHF,TGTGCCAGCAGCCGCCACAGGGAGGGTCAGCCCCAGCATTTT
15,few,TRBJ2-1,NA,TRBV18,CASSPTKNREGEQFF,TGTGCCAGCTCACCTACAAAAAACAGGGAAGGAGAGCAGTTCTTC
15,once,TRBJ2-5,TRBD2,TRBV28,CASSLGRGQGETQYF,TGTGCCAGCAGTTTGGGGAGGGGTCAGGGAGAGACCCAGTACTTC
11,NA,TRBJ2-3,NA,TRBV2,CASSVGDTQYF,TGTGCCAGCAGTGTCGGAGATACGCAGTATTTT
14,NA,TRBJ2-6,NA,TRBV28,CASTSPSGANVLTF,TGTGCCTCCACGAGCCCGTCTGGGGCCAACGTCCTGACTTTC
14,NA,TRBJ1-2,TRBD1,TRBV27,CASSSKDRFYGYTF,TGTGCCAGCAGTTCCAAGGACAGGTTCTATGGCTACACCTTC
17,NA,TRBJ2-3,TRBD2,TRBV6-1,CASSQVGQGLRGGTQYF,TGTGCCAGCAGTCAAGTAGGGCAGGGCCTCCGCGGGGGTACGCAGTATTTT
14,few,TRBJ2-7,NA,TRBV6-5,CASSQGLFSYEQYF,TGTGCCAGCAGTCAAGGACTGTTCTCCTACGAGCAGTACTTC
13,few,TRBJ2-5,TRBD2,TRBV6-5,CASSFSGGETQYF,TGTGCCAGCAGTTTCAGCGGGGGAGAGACCCAGTACTTC
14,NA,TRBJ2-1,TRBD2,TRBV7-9,CASSHTGGGNEQFF,TGTGCCAGCAGCCACACGGGGGGGGGCAATGAGCAGTTCTTC
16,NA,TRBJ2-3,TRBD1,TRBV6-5,CASSYDEGQGVDTQYF,TGTGCCAGCAGTTATGATGAGGGACAGGGGGTAGATACGCAGTATTTT
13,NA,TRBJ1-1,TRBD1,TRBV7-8,CATRQLQGTEAFF,TGTGCCACTCGCCAGTTACAGGGGACTGAAGCTTTCTTT